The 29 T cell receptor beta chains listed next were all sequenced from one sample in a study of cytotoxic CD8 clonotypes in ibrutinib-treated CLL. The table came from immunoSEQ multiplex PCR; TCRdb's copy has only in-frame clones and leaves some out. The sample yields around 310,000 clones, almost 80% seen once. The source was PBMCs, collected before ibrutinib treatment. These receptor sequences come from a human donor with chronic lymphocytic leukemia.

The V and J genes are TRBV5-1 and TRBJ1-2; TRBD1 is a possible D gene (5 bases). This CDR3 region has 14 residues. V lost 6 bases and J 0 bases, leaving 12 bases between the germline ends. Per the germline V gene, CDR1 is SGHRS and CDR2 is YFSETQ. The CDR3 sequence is CASTLAGTNYGYTF. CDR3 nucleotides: TGCGCCAGCACCCTCGCAGGGACTAACTATGGCTACACCTTC.

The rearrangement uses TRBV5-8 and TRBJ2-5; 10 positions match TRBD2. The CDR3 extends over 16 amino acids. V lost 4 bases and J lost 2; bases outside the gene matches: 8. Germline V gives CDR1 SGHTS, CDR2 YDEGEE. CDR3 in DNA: TGTGCCAGCAGCCGCGCCAGGGGACTAGCGCAAGAGACCCAGTACTTC. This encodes CASSRARGLAQETQYF.

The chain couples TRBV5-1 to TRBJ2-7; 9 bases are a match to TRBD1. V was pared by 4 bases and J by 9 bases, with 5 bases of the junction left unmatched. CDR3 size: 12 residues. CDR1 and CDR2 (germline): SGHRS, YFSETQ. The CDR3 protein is CASSTDRGAQYF. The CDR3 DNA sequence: TGCGCCAGCAGCACGGACAGGGGCGCGCAGTACTTC.

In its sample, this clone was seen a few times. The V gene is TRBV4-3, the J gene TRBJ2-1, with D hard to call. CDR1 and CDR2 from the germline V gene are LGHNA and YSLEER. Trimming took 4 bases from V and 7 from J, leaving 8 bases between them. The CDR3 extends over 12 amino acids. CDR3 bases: TGCGCCAGCAGCCCGACCGGAAATGAGCAGTTCTTC. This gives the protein CASSPTGNEQFF.

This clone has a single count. The CDR3 reads CASSHRGAGGSYNEQFF. The CDR3 nucleotides are TGCGCCAGCAGCCATCGGGGGGCGGGAGGTTCCTACAATGAGCAGTTCTTC. The chain has TRBV4-3 and TRBJ2-1; 8 bases agree with TRBD2. Germline values: CDR1 LGHNA, CDR2 YSLEER. Trimming removed 3 bases from V and 1 base from J; junction bases left unmatched: 8. The CDR3 is 17 amino acids.

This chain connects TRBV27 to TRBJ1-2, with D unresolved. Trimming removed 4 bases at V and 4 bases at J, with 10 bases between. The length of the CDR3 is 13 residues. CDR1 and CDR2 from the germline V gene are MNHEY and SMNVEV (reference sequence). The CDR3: CASSSPRGYGYTF. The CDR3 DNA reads TGTGCCAGCAGTTCCCCACGGGGCTATGGCTACACCTTC.

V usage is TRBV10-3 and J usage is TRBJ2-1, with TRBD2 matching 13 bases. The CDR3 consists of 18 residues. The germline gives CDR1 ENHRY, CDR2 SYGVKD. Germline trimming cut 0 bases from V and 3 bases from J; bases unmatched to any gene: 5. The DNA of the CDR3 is TGTGCCATCAGTGAGTCGAGGACTAGCGGGAGCTTCTACAATGAGCAGTTCTTC. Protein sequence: CAISESRTSGSFYNEQFF.

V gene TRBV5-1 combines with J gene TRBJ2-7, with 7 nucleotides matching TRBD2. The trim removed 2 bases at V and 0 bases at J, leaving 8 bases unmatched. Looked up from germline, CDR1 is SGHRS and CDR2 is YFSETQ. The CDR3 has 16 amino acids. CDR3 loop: CASSLPAGTLSYEQYF. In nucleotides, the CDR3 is TGCGCCAGCAGCTTACCAGCGGGAACCCTCTCCTACGAGCAGTACTTC.

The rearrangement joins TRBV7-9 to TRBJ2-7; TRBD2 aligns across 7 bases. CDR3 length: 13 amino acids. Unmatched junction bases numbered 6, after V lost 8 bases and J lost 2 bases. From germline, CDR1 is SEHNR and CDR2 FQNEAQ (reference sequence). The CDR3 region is CASEHLAAYEQYF. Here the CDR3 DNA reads TGTGCCAGCGAGCACCTAGCGGCCTACGAGCAGTACTTC.

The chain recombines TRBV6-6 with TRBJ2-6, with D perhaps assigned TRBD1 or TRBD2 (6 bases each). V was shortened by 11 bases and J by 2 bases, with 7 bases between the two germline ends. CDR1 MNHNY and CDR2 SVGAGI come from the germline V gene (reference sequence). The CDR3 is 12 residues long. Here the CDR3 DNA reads TGTGCCGGGGGGCCTGGGGCCAACGTCCTGACTTTC. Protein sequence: CAGGPGANVLTF.

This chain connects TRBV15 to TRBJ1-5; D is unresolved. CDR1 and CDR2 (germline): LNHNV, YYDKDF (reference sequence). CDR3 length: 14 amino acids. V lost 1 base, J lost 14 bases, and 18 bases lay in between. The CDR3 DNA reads TGTGCCACCAGCAGAGGTGATGGTGGTCTAACGAAGCATTTT. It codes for CATSRGDGGLTKHF.

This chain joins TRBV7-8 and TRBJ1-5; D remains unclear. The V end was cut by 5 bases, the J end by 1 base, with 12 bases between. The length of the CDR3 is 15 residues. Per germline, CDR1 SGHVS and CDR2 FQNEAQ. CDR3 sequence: CASSLLTNSNQPQHF. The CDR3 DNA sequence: TGTGCCAGCAGCCTACTGACTAACAGCAATCAGCCCCAGCATTTT.

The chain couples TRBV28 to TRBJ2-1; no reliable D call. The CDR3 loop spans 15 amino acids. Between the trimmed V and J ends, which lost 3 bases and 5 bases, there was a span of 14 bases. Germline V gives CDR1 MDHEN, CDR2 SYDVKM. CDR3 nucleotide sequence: TGTGCCAGCAGTTTTAATTACGGTACCCACAATGAGCAGTTCTTC. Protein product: CASSFNYGTHNEQFF. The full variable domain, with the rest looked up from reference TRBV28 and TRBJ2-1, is DVKVTQSSRYLVKRTGEKVFLECVQDMDHENMFWYRQDPGLGLRLIYFSYDVKMKEKGDIPEGYSVSREKKERFSLILESASTNQTSMYLCASSFNYGTHNEQFFGPGTRLTVL.

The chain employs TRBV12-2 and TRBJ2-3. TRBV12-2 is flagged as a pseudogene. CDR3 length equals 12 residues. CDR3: CASRLGVDTQYF. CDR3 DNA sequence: TGTGCAAGTCGCTTGGGGGTAGATACGCAGTATTTT.

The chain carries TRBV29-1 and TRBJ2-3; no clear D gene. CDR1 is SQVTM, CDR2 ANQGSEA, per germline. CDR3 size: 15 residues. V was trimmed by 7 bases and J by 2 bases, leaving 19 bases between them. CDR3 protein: CSAVPLGYNTDTQYF. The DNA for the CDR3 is TGCAGCGCCGTCCCCCTGGGGTATAACACAGATACGCAGTATTTT.

CDR3: CASSNVEGISNYGYTF. The CDR3 DNA reads as TGTGCCAGCAGCAATGTGGAGGGAATAAGTAACTATGGCTACACCTTC. V gene TRBV5-6 combines with J gene TRBJ1-2; D gene ambiguous. V was trimmed by 4 bases and J by 1 base, leaving 17 bases between them. There are 16 residues in the CDR3. Germline V gives CDR1 SGHDT, CDR2 YYEEEE.

This chain's CDR3 is CASSLGRLAGTNNEQFF. The CDR3 coding sequence is TGCGCCAGCAGCTTGGGTCGACTAGCGGGGACTAACAATGAGCAGTTCTTC. The chain couples TRBV5-1 to TRBJ2-1; TRBD2 aligns across 11 bases. CDR1 is SGHRS and CDR2 is YFSETQ in the germline V gene. The CDR3 spans 17 residues. The V segment lost 0 bases and the J segment 5 bases; nucleotides outside the gene matches: 7.

CDR3 in amino acids: CASGPDTGNEQFF. In nucleotides, the CDR3 is TGTGCTAGTGGTCCTGACACGGGCAATGAGCAGTTCTTC. This chain uses TRBV12-5 with TRBJ2-1; no firm D call. V lost 5 bases, J lost 6 bases, and 11 bases lay in between. The CDR3 runs to 13 residues. The V gene's germline CDR1 is LGHNT and CDR2 FRNRAP.

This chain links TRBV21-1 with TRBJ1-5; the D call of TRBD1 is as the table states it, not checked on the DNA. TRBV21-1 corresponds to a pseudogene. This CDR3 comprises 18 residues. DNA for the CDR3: TGTGCCAGCAGCTCTTATTCATTGGACAGGGGGCAAAGTCAGCCCCAGCATTTT. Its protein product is CASSSYSLDRGQSQPQHF.

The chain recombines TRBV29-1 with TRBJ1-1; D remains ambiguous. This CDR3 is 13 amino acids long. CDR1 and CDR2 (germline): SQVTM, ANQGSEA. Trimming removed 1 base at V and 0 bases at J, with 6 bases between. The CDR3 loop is CSVEGGVNTEAFF. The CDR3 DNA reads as TGCAGCGTTGAAGGCGGGGTGAACACTGAAGCTTTCTTT. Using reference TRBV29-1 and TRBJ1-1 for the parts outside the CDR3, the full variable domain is SAVISQKPSRDICQRGTSLTIQCQVDSQVTMMFWYRQQPGQSLTLIATANQGSEATYESGFVIDKFPISRPNLTFSTLTVSNMSPEDSSIYLCSVEGGVNTEAFFGQGTRLTVV.

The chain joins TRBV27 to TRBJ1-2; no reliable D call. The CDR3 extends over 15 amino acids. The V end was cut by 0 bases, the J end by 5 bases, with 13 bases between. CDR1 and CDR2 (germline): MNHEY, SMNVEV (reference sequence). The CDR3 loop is CASSLSLRSSYGYTF. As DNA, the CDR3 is TGTGCCAGCAGTTTATCCCTCAGGAGCTCATATGGCTACACCTTC.

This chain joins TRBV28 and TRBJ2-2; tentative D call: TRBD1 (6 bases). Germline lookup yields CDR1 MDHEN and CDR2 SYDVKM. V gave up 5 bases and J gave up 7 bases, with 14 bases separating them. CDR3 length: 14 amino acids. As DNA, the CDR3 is TGTGCCAGCAGTCGGTTCCAGGGGATCGGGGAGCTGTTTTTT. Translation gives CASSRFQGIGELFF.

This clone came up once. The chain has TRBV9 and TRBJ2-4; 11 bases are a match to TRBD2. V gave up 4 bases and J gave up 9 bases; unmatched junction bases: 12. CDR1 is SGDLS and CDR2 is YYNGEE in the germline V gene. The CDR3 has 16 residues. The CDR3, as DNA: TGTGCCAGCAGCCCCAGTTTACTAGCGGGAGCATTCATTCAGTACTTC. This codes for CASSPSLLAGAFIQYF.

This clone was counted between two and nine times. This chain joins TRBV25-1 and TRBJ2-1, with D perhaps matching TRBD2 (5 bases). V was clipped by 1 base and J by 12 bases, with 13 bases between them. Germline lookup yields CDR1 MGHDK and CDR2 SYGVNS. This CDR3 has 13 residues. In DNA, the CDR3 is TGTGCCAGCAGTGAATTAAAGAGGGTTTGGCAGTTCTTC. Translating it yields CASSELKRVWQFF. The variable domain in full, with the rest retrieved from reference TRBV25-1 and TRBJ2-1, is EADIYQTPRYLVIGTGKKITLECSQTMGHDKMYWYQQDPGMELHLIHYSYGVNSTEKGDLSSESTVSRIRTEHFPLTLESARPSHTSQYLCASSELKRVWQFFGPGTRLTVL.

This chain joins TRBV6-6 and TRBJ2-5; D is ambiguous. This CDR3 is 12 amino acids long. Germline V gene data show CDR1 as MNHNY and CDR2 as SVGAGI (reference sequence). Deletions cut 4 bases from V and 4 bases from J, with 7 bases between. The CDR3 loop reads CASSSLPETQYF. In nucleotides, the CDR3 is TGTGCCAGCAGTTCCCTCCCAGAGACCCAGTACTTC.

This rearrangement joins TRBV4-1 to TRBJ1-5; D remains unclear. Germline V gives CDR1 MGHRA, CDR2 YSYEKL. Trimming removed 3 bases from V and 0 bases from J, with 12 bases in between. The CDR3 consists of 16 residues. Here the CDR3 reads CASSQKHGDSNQPQHF. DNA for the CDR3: TGCGCCAGCAGCCAGAAACACGGTGATAGCAATCAGCCCCAGCATTTT.

In DNA form, the CDR3 reads TGTGCCAGCAGCTTGACCTCTAGAGCAGAGACCCAGTACTTC. The encoded protein is CASSLTSRAETQYF. The chain recombines TRBV5-4 with TRBJ2-5, with unresolved D. The CDR3 has 14 residues. V was pared by 1 base and J by 4 bases, with 11 bases between. Per germline, CDR1 SGHNT and CDR2 YYREEE (reference sequence). The full variable domain, with the rest looked up from reference TRBV5-4 and TRBJ2-5, is ETGVTQSPTHLIKTRGQQVTLRCSSQSGHNTVSWYQQALGQGPQFIFQYYREEENGRGNFPPRFSGLQFPNYSSELNVNALELDDSALYLCASSLTSRAETQYFGPGTRLLVL.

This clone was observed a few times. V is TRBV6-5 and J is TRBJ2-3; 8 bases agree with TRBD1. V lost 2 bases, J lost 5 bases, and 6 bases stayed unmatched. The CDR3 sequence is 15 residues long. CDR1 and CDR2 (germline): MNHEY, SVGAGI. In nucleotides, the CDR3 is TGTGCCAGCAGTTACCTTGGACAGGGTGGAGATACGCAGTATTTT. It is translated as CASSYLGQGGDTQYF.

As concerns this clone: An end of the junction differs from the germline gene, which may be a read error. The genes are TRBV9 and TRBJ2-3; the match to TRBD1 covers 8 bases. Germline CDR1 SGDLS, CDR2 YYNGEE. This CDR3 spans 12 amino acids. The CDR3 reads CASSVVSDRGDF. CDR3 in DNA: TGTGCCAGCAGCGTAGTAAGTGACAGGGGTGATTTT.